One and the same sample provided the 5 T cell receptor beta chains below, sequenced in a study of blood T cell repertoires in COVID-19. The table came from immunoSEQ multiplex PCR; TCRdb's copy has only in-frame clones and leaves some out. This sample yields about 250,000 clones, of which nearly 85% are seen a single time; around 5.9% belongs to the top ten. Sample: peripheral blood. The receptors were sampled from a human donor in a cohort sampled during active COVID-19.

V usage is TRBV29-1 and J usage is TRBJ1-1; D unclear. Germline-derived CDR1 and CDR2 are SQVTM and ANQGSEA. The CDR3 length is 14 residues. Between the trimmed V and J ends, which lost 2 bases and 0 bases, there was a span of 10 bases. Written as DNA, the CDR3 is TGCAGCGTTGAACGTTACATCCTGAACACTGAAGCTTTCTTT. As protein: CSVERYILNTEAFF.

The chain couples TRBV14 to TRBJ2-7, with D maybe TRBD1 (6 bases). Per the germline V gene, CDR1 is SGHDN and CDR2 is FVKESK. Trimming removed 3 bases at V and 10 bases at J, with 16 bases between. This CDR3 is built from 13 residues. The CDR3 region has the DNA TGTGCCAGCAGCCAGCTAGGACAGATGATTCAGTACTTC. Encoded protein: CASSQLGQMIQYF.

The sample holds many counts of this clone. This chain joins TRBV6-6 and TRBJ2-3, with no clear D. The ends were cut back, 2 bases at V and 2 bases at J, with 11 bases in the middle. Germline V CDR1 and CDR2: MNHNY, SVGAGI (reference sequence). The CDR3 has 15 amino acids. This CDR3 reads CASSYGVSYTDTQYF. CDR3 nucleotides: TGTGCCAGCAGTTACGGTGTTAGTTACACAGATACGCAGTATTTT.

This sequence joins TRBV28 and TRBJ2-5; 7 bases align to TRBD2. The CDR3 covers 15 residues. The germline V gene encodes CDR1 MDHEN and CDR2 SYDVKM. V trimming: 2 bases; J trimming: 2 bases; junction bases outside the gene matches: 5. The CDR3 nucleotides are TGTGCCAGCAGTTTAGTTTTGGGGGGGCAAGAGACCCAGTACTTC. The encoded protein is CASSLVLGGQETQYF.

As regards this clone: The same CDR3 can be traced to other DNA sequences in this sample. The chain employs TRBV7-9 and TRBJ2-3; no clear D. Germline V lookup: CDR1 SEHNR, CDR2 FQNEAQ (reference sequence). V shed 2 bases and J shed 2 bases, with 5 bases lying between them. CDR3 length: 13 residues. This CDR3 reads CASSLRLTDTQYF. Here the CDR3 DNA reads TGTGCCAGCAGCTTAAGACTCACAGATACGCAGTATTTT.